The 27 T cell receptor beta chains reported below all come from one sample, sequenced in a study of cytomegalovirus exposure and HLA in healthy donors. Primers for the PCR totalled 60 Vbeta and 13 Jbeta. Sequencing used immunoSEQ multiplex PCR; TCRdb keeps in-frame clones, though not all of them. The data contain about 160,000 clones, approximately 76% of them singletons. The sequencing input was PBMCs. Source of these receptors: a female donor in good health and CMV-seronegative.

V is TRBV27 and J is TRBJ1-2; D might be TRBD1 (5 bases). The CDR3 has 17 amino acids. Trimming removed 0 bases at V and 2 bases at J, with 16 bases between. Germline V CDR1 and CDR2: MNHEY, SMNVEV (reference sequence). The CDR3 DNA reads TGTGCCAGCAGTTTATCCCCTCTGGGGGGGGTAAACTATGGCTACACCTTC. This gives the protein CASSLSPLGGVNYGYTF.

A few counts support this clone. J is TRBJ2-5 and V is TRBV5-1; 10 nucleotides align to TRBD2. Per germline, CDR1 SGHRS and CDR2 YFSETQ. J gave up 4 bases and V 4 bases, and 10 bases lay outside the gene matches. The CDR3 sequence is 16 residues long. The CDR3 coding sequence is TGCGCCAGCAGCCAGGACCCAGCGGGGGGGCCAGAGACCCAGTACTTC. Translating it yields CASSQDPAGGPETQYF.

This clone has just one count. The chain recombines TRBV6-5 with TRBJ1-2; the D gene is possibly TRBD1 (6 bases). The CDR3 loop spans 14 amino acids. The V gene's germline CDR1 is MNHEY and CDR2 SVGAGI. V was clipped by 6 bases and J by 2 bases, with 13 bases between them. For the CDR3, the DNA is TGTGCCAGCAGACGCCCGGGGACAAACTATGGCTACACCTTC. Amino acids: CASRRPGTNYGYTF.

This clone was observed once. This sequence joins TRBV7-2 and TRBJ1-5; 9 positions agree with TRBD1. The CDR3 is 16 residues long. V lost 4 bases, J lost 1 base, and 5 bases stayed unmatched. From germline, CDR1 is SGHTA and CDR2 FQGNSA. The CDR3 protein is CASSSQGQGSNQPQHF. CDR3 DNA: TGTGCCAGCAGCTCCCAGGGACAGGGAAGCAATCAGCCCCAGCATTTT.

This clone was counted between two and nine times. The rearrangement links TRBV5-4 to TRBJ2-3, with 8 bases matching TRBD2. CDR3 length: 17 residues. Looked up from germline, CDR1 is SGHNT and CDR2 is YYREEE (reference sequence). Trimming took 3 bases from V and 1 from J; bases not matched to a gene: 10. The CDR3 protein is CASSWGSSAGGTDTQYF. Written as DNA, the CDR3 is TGTGCCAGCAGCTGGGGCTCTTCAGCGGGGGGCACAGATACGCAGTATTTT.

This rearrangement joins TRBV19 to TRBJ2-1, with D uncertain. V was trimmed by 3 bases and J by 10 bases, leaving 7 bases between them. CDR1 and CDR2 from the germline V gene are LNHDA and SQIVND (reference sequence). The CDR3 runs to 11 residues. CDR3 sequence reads: CASSIRLEQFF. The CDR3 DNA is TGTGCCAGTAGTATCCGACTGGAGCAGTTCTTC. The full variable domain, with the rest looked up from reference TRBV19 and TRBJ2-1, is DGGITQSPKYLFRKEGQNVTLSCEQNLNHDAMYWYRQDPGQGLRLIYYSQIVNDFQKGDIAEGYSVSREKKESFPLTVTSAQKNPTAFYLCASSIRLEQFFGPGTRLTVL.

This chain joins TRBV11-2 and TRBJ1-2; no reliable D call. The CDR3 contains 15 residues. CDR1 is SGHAT and CDR2 is FQNNGV in the germline V gene. Trimming took 4 bases from V and 5 from J, leaving 17 bases between them. The CDR3 coding sequence is TGTGCCAGCAGCTCCCCGCGTGAGGGTGGGTATGGCTACACCTTC. The encoded protein is CASSSPREGGYGYTF.

The V and J genes are TRBV18 and TRBJ2-7, with 9 bases matching TRBD1. J lost 2 bases, V lost 3 bases, and 8 bases had no gene match. Looked up from germline, CDR1 is KGHSH and CDR2 is LQKENI. There are 16 residues in the CDR3. The DNA for the CDR3 is TGTGCCAGCTCACCCGTTAGGGACAGGGAAGCCTACGAGCAGTACTTC. Translation: CASSPVRDREAYEQYF.

There are a few counts of this clone. This chain connects TRBV4-2 to TRBJ1-2; no reliable D call. Germline V gene lookup returns CDR1 LGHNA and CDR2 YNFKEQ. The CDR3 sequence is 14 residues long. Trimming left V 0 bases short and J 3 bases short, with 8 bases between. DNA of the CDR3: TGTGCCAGCAGCCAAGATACAGATTACTATGGCTACACCTTC. It encodes CASSQDTDYYGYTF.

The chain links TRBV5-1 to TRBJ1-1, with 9 bases lining up with TRBD1. The length of the CDR3 is 13 residues. J was trimmed by 5 bases and V by 4 bases; bases with no gene match: 3. Germline CDR1 SGHRS, CDR2 YFSETQ. This CDR3 is CASSEGTGTEAFF. CDR3 bases: TGCGCCAGCAGCGAAGGGACAGGGACTGAAGCTTTCTTT.

The chain links TRBV4-1 to TRBJ2-5; possible D gene TRBD2, 6 bases. The V end was cut by 0 bases, the J end by 5 bases, with 10 bases between. CDR1 is MGHRA and CDR2 is YSYEKL in the germline V gene. This CDR3 is 14 amino acids long. CDR3 residues: CASSQDTSTETQYF. For the CDR3, the DNA is TGCGCCAGCAGCCAAGATACTAGCACGGAGACCCAGTACTTC.

V usage is TRBV10-3 and J usage is TRBJ1-1, with a weak D call TRBD1 (5 bases). Germline values: CDR1 ENHRY, CDR2 SYGVKD. The CDR3 runs to 13 residues. Trimming shortened V by 0 bases and J by 9 bases, and 11 bases separated the two germline ends. Here the CDR3 DNA reads TGTGCCATCAGTGAGTCGGGGGGGAATCAAGCTTTCTTT. Translation: CAISESGGNQAFF.

In this sample, this clone turned up once. V and J are TRBV10-3 and TRBJ2-7; 7 bases agree with TRBD2. This CDR3 is built from 16 residues. The V and J ends lost 0 bases and 9 bases, in that order; junction bases with no gene match: 14. Germline V CDR1 and CDR2: ENHRY, SYGVKD. This chain's CDR3 is CAISESVERGLRVQYF. CDR3 DNA sequence: TGTGCCATCAGTGAGTCAGTCGAGCGGGGTCTAAGGGTGCAGTACTTC.

In nucleotides, the CDR3 is TGCGCCAGCAGCCAGGGTTTCGGGGAGACCCAGTACTTC. This codes for CASSQGFGETQYF. J is TRBJ2-5 and V is TRBV10-2; maybe TRBD1 (5 bases). The CDR3 spans 13 residues. Germline values: CDR1 WSHSY, CDR2 SAAADI. V was shortened by 6 bases and J by 5 bases, with 13 bases between the two germline ends.

The chain combines TRBV5-5 with TRBJ2-7, with D perhaps TRBD2 (5 bases). CDR3 length: 15 amino acids. The V gene lost 5 bases and the J gene lost 0 bases, with 15 bases spanning the gap. The germline CDR1 and CDR2 sequences are SGHKS and YYEKEE (reference sequence). The CDR3 nucleotides are TGTGCCAGCAGTCCTGACGGGGTAAGCTCCTACGAGCAGTACTTC. It is translated as CASSPDGVSSYEQYF.

The rearrangement uses TRBV4-1 and TRBJ2-1, with 10 bases lining up with TRBD1. CDR1 and CDR2 (germline): MGHRA, YSYEKL. The CDR3 consists of 16 residues. The V gene end was trimmed by 4 bases and the J gene end by 10 bases; junction bases not matched to a gene: 13. CDR3 in amino acids: CASSRGGDRGYGEQFF. The CDR3 DNA sequence: TGCGCCAGCAGCCGAGGAGGGGACAGGGGTTACGGGGAGCAGTTCTTC.

This chain joins TRBV19 and TRBJ1-1; maybe TRBD1 (5 bases). This CDR3 has 15 amino acids. CDR1 is LNHDA, CDR2 SQIVND, per germline (reference sequence). The V and J ends lost 5 bases and 0 bases respectively, with 13 bases between them. The CDR3 sequence: CASSLAGRMNTEAFF. The CDR3 DNA follows: TGTGCCAGTAGTCTTGCGGGGCGGATGAACACTGAAGCTTTCTTT.

The chain's CDR3 is CASGSGGDYEQYF. The CDR3 region has the DNA TGTGCCAGCGGTAGCGGGGGTGACTACGAGCAGTACTTC. The chain uses TRBV6-6 and TRBJ2-5; TRBD2 agrees at 9 bases. The end of the DNA aligns better with TRBJ2-7, so the J call may be wrong. Per the germline V gene, CDR1 is MNHNY and CDR2 is SVGAGI (reference sequence). There are 13 residues in the CDR3.

The genes are TRBV10-1 and TRBJ1-2; tentative D call: TRBD1 (6 bases). This CDR3 is built from 15 residues. Trimming pared 2 bases from V and 2 bases from J, leaving 12 bases between. Germline CDR1 reads WNHNN; CDR2 reads SYGVQD (reference sequence). CDR3 nucleotides: TGCGCCAGCAGTGAGGACAGGCTTTACAACTATGGCTACACCTTC. Its translation is CASSEDRLYNYGYTF.

The rearrangement joins TRBV10-3 to TRBJ1-2; D not certain. The CDR3 covers 12 residues. Trimming left V 5 bases short and J 7 bases short, with 11 bases between. Germline V gives CDR1 ENHRY, CDR2 SYGVKD. The CDR3 is CAISPRGGGYTF. The DNA of the CDR3 is TGTGCCATCAGTCCCCGGGGTGGTGGCTACACCTTC.

V is TRBV2 and J is TRBJ2-1, with D perhaps matching TRBD2 (5 bases). Trimming removed 6 bases from V and 10 bases from J, with 13 bases in between. This CDR3 is 12 amino acids long. The germline gives CDR1 SNHLY, CDR2 FYNNEI. CDR3 sequence: CASRLLGREQFF. CDR3 sequence (DNA): TGTGCCAGCAGGTTACTAGGACGAGAGCAGTTCTTC.

The chain combines TRBV30 with TRBJ1-2; weak D call: TRBD1 (6 bases). Germline CDR1 reads GTSNPN; CDR2 reads SVGIG (reference sequence). The CDR3 sequence is 13 residues long. Trimming shortened V by 0 bases and J by 8 bases, and 13 bases separated the two germline ends. The CDR3: CAWSVLGAVGYTF. CDR3 coding DNA: TGTGCCTGGAGTGTTCTGGGGGCTGTAGGCTACACCTTC.

The rearrangement joins TRBV4-1 to TRBJ2-6, with 7 bases matching TRBD2. The CDR3 has 16 amino acids. The ends lost 3 bases at V and 11 bases at J; junction bases unmatched: 13. Germline V gene sequence: CDR1 MGHRA, CDR2 YSYEKL. This chain's CDR3 is CASSQPGGAPPYVLTF. The CDR3 DNA reads as TGCGCCAGCAGCCAGCCGGGGGGAGCGCCTCCATACGTCCTGACTTTC.

This clone was seen a handful of times. V and J are TRBV12-5 and TRBJ1-1; D is ambiguous. This CDR3 spans 13 amino acids. In germline, CDR1 is LGHNT, CDR2 FRNRAP. Trimming cost V 5 bases and J 4 bases, with 11 bases left between them. CDR3 amino acids: CASGQREGTEAFF. CDR3 nucleotides: TGTGCTAGTGGTCAAAGGGAGGGCACTGAAGCTTTCTTT.

This chain joins TRBV9 and TRBJ1-5; possibly TRBD1 for D (6 bases). Germline V gives CDR1 SGDLS, CDR2 YYNGEE. V shed 2 bases and J shed 7 bases, with 13 bases lying between them. The CDR3 length is 14 residues. The chain's CDR3 is CASSVSGQGQPQHF. The CDR3 region has the DNA TGTGCCAGCAGCGTTTCGGGACAAGGGCAGCCCCAGCATTTT.

V is TRBV10-3 and J is TRBJ1-1; D is perhaps TRBD1 (6 bases). Deletions cut 11 bases from V and 1 base from J, with 11 bases between. The germline V gene has CDR1 ENHRY and CDR2 SYGVKD. There are 12 residues in the CDR3. CDR3 protein: CASQGGNTEAFF. CDR3 nucleotide sequence: TGTGCCTCACAGGGCGGGAACACTGAAGCTTTCTTT.

The genes are TRBV27 and TRBJ1-1; 10 nucleotides match TRBD1. The CDR3 extends over 15 amino acids. Germline V gene lookup returns CDR1 MNHEY and CDR2 SMNVEV (reference sequence). V gave up 1 base and J gave up 5 bases; unmatched junction bases: 4. The chain's CDR3 is CASSLFGTGETEAFF. CDR3 DNA: TGTGCCAGCAGTTTATTTGGGACAGGGGAAACTGAAGCTTTCTTT.